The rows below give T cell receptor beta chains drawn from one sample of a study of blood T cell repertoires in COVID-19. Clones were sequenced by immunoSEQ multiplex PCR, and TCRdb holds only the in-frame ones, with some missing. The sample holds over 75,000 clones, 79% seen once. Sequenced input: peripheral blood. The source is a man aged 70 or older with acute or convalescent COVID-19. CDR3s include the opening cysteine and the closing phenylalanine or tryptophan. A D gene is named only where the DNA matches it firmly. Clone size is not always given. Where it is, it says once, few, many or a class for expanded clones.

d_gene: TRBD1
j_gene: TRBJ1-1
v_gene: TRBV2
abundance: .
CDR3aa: CASSDTGETEAFF
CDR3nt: TGTGCCAGCAGTGATACAGGGGAAACTGAAGCTTTCTTT

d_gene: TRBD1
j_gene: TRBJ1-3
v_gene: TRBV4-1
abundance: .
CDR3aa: CASSRAATGAGNTIYF
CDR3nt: TGCGCCAGCAGCCGAGCCGCGACAGGGGCTGGAAACACCATATATTTT

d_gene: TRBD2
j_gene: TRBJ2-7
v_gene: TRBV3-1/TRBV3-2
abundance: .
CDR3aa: CASSQAVGGGVEQYF
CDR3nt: TGTGCCAGCAGCCAAGCGGTGGGGGGGGGAGTCGAGCAGTACTTC

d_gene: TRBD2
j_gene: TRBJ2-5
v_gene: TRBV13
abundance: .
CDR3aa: CASSFRTSGQETQYF
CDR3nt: TGTGCCAGCAGCTTCAGGACTAGCGGGCAAGAGACCCAGTACTTC

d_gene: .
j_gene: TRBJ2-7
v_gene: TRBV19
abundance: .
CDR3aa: CASSSDYEQYF
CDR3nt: TGTGCCAGTAGTAGCGACTACGAGCAGTACTTC

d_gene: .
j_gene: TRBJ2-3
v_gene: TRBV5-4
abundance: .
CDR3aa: CASSRPQLGATDTQYF
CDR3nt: TGTGCCAGCAGCCGCCCCCAGCTTGGGGCCACAGATACGCAGTATTTT

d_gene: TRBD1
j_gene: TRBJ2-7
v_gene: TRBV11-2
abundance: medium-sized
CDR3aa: CASSFGTGYEQYF
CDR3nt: TGTGCCAGCAGCTTCGGGACAGGGTACGAGCAGTACTTC

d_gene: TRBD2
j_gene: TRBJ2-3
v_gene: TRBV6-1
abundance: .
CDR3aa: CASSVSSGGAVNTQYF
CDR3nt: TGTGCCAGCAGTGTGTCTAGCGGGGGGGCGGTAAATACGCAGTATTTT

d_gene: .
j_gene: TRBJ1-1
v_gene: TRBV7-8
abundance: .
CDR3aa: CASTDMRGITEAFF
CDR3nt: TGTGCCAGCACCGACATGCGGGGGATCACTGAAGCTTTCTTT

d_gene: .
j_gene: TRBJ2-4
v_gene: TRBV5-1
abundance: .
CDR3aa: CASSLAGVPTAKNIQYF
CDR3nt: TGCGCCAGCAGCTTGGCCGGGGTACCGACAGCCAAAAACATTCAGTACTTC

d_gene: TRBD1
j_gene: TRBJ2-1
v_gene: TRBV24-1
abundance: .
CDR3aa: CATSDFRQGDYNEQFF
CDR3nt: TGTGCCACCAGTGATTTCAGGCAGGGGGACTACAATGAGCAGTTCTTC

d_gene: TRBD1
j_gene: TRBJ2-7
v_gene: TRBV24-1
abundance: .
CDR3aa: CATSAGQDPYEQYF
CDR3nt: TGTGCCACCAGTGCGGGACAGGATCCATACGAGCAGTACTTC

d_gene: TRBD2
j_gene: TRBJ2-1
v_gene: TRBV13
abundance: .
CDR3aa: CASSLPLAGGYYNEQFF
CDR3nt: TGTGCCAGCAGCTTACCCTTGGCGGGGGGCTACTACAATGAGCAGTTCTTC

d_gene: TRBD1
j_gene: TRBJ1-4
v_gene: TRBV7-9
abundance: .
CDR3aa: CASSQGQGLTNEKLFF
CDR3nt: TGTGCCAGCAGCCAAGGACAGGGCTTAACTAATGAAAAACTGTTTTTT

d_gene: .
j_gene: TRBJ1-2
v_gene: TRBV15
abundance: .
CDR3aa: CATSPRDYGYTF
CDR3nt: TGTGCCACCAGCCCACGGGACTATGGCTACACCTTC

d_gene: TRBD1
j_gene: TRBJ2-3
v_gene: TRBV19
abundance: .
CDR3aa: CASTPGRGTTDTQYF
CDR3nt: TGTGCCAGTACCCCCGGCAGGGGGACGACAGATACGCAGTATTTT

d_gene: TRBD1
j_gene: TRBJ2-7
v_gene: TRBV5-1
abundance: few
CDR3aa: CASSSGTGGYEQYF
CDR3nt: TGCGCCAGCAGTTCCGGGACAGGGGGCTACGAGCAGTACTTC

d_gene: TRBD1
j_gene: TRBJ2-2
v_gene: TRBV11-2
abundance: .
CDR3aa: CASSRLGDRLTGELFF
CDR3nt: TGTGCCAGCAGCCGACTCGGGGACAGACTGACCGGGGAGCTGTTTTTT

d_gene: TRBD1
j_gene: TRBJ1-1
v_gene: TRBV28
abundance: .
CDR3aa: CASSLGQGYTEAFF
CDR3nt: TGTGCCAGCAGTTTGGGACAGGGGTACACTGAAGCTTTCTTT

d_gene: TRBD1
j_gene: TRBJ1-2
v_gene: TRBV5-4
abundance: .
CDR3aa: CASSRDRDGYTF
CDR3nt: TGTGCCAGCAGCCGGGACAGGGATGGCTACACCTTC

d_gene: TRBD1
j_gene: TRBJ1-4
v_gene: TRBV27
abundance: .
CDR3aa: CASSRQGADGTNEKLFF
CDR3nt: TGTGCCAGCAGCCGTCAGGGGGCAGATGGAACTAATGAAAAACTGTTTTTT

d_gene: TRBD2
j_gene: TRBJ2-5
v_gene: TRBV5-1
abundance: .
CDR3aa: CASSRTRGGAGETQYF
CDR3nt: TGCGCCAGCAGCCGGACTCGCGGGGGGGCGGGGGAGACCCAGTACTTC

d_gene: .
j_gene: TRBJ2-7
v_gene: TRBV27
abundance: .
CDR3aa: CASSLKVEAGALQTDF
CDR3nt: TGTGCCAGCAGTTTAAAGGTGGAGGCGGGCGCCTTACAGACGGACTTC

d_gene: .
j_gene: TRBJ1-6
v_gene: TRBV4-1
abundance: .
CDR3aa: CASSQARSYNSPLHF
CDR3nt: TGCGCCAGCAGCCAAGCTCGGTCCTATAATTCACCCCTCCACTTT

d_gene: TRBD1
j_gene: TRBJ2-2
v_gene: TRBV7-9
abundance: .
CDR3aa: CASSTRDRDTGELFF
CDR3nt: TGTGCCAGCAGCACCCGGGACAGGGACACCGGGGAGCTGTTTTTT

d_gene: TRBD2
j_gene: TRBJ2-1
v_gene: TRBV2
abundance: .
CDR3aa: CASSPGRGAGPYNEQFF
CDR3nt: TGTGCCAGCAGCCCGGGACGAGGAGCGGGGCCTTACAATGAGCAGTTCTTC

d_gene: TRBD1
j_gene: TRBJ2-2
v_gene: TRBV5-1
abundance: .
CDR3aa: CASSPTGVGELFF
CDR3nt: TGCGCCAGCAGCCCGACAGGGGTAGGGGAGCTGTTTTTT

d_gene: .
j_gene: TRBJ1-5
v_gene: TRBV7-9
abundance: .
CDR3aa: CASSAGTGPQHF
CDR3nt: TGTGCCAGCAGCGCAGGCACAGGGCCCCAGCATTTT

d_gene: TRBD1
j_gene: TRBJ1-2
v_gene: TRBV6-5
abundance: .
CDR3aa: CASSLRRTGHGYTF
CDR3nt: TGTGCCAGCAGTTTACGCCGGACAGGCCACGGCTACACCTTC